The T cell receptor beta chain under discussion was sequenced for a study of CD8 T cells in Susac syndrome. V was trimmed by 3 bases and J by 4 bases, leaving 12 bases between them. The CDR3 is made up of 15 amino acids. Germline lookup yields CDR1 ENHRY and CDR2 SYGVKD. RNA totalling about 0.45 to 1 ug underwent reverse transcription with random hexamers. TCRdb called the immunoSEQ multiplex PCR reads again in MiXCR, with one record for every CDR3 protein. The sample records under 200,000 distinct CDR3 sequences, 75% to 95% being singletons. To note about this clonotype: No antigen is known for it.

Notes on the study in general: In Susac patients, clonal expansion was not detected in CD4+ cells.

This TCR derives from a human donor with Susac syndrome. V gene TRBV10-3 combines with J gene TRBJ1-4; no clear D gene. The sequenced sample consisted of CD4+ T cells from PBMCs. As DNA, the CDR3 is TGTGCCATCAGTGAAGTAGCCGGATATAATGAAAAACTGTTTTTT. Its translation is CAISEVAGYNEKLFF.